The 18 T cell receptor beta chains given below trace back to one sample, sequenced in a study of T cell changes during pregnancy in multiple sclerosis. Assay used: immunoSEQ multiplex PCR; TCRdb lists only in-frame clones, some missing. Here the sample spans some 16,000 clones, roughly four fifths being singletons. Material: CD8+ T cells from peripheral blood mononuclear cells, obtained after pregnancy. These receptors originate from a female donor in good health, enrolled as a control in a pregnancy study.

The chain combines TRBV5-1 with TRBJ1-3, with D perhaps matching TRBD1 (5 bases). V was pared by 7 bases and J by 1 base, with 12 bases between. The CDR3 contains 14 residues. Germline loops: CDR1 SGHRS, CDR2 YFSETQ. The CDR3, as DNA: TGCGCCAGCTCCGGCGGGGGGTCTGGAAACACCATATATTTT. This sequence encodes CASSGGGSGNTIYF.

The chain carries TRBV27 and TRBJ2-1; 13 bases map to TRBD2. Germline loops: CDR1 MNHEY, CDR2 SMNVEV (reference sequence). The CDR3 is made up of 15 amino acids. V lost 4 bases and J lost 6; bases outside the gene matches: 3. CDR3 protein: CASSSGTSGTNEQFF. The CDR3 nucleotides read TGTGCCAGCAGTTCCGGGACTAGCGGGACCAATGAGCAGTTCTTC.

V usage is TRBV5-1 and J usage is TRBJ2-3, with 9 positions matching TRBD1. Germline CDR1 and CDR2: SGHRS and YFSETQ. Trimming removed 7 bases from V and 5 bases from J; junction bases left unmatched: 8. This CDR3 spans 14 amino acids. The CDR3 DNA sequence: TGCGCCAGCGGCACGGGACAGGGCATAGATACGCAGTATTTT. It codes for CASGTGQGIDTQYF.

This chain uses TRBV11-3 with TRBJ2-3, with TRBD2 matching 8 bases. Germline V gives CDR1 SGHNT, CDR2 YENEEA. J gave up 5 bases and V 3 bases, and 1 base lay outside the gene matches. CDR3 length equals 13 residues. Here the CDR3 reads CASSFGGGDTQYF. CDR3 coding DNA: TGTGCCAGCAGCTTCGGGGGGGGAGATACGCAGTATTTT.

This clone was seen a handful of times. The V gene is TRBV9, the J gene TRBJ1-5, with D tentatively TRBD1 (6 bases). The CDR3 extends over 14 amino acids. V gave up 0 bases and J gave up 6 bases, with 10 bases separating them. Germline V gives CDR1 SGDLS, CDR2 YYNGEE. The CDR3 region has the DNA TGTGCCAGCAGCGTAGAGGGGGATCCTCAGCCCCAGCATTTT. This codes for CASSVEGDPQPQHF.

The sample holds one count of this clone. The rearrangement links TRBV19 to TRBJ1-1; the D gene is possibly TRBD1 (6 bases). V was shortened by 7 bases and J by 5 bases, with 17 bases between the two germline ends. The CDR3 is 14 amino acids. The germline gives CDR1 LNHDA, CDR2 SQIVND (reference sequence). The CDR3 is CASTGGGGTTEAFF. In DNA form, the CDR3 reads TGTGCCAGTACGGGGGGAGGGGGGACGACTGAAGCTTTCTTT.

Only a few counts were recorded for this clone. The gene calls are TRBV13 and TRBJ2-7; D might be TRBD2 (5 bases). V was cut by 8 bases and J by 0 bases, with 11 bases left in between. Germline-derived CDR1 and CDR2 are PRHDT and FYEKMQ (reference sequence). The CDR3 extends over 13 amino acids. The CDR3 sequence: CASGHRGSYEQYF. The CDR3 coding sequence is TGTGCCAGCGGGCATCGGGGCTCCTACGAGCAGTACTTC.

This chain joins TRBV28 and TRBJ1-4, with a possible D match to TRBD1 (6 bases). Trimming took 4 bases from V and 5 from J, leaving 26 bases between them. Looked up from germline, CDR1 is MDHEN and CDR2 is SYDVKM. CDR3 length: 19 residues. The CDR3 coding sequence is TGTGCCAGCAGTTGGCCGAGGCAGGGGAGTCCCACGGGGAATGAAAAACTGTTTTTT. This encodes CASSWPRQGSPTGNEKLFF.

The chain uses TRBV6-1 and TRBJ1-2; a weak D match, TRBD1 (5 bases). The V end was cut by 1 base, the J end by 4 bases, with 13 bases between. Germline CDR1 is MNHNS and CDR2 is SASEGT. CDR3 size: 15 residues. The CDR3 bases are TGTGCCAGCAGTGAAGGGGAGGGGTCTAGCTATGGCTACACCTTC. Translating it yields CASSEGEGSSYGYTF.

In this sample, this clone turned up a few times. The V gene is TRBV21-1, the J gene TRBJ1-2. TRBV21-1 is termed a pseudogene. This CDR3 has 16 amino acids. This CDR3 reads CASSYTRGGRDYGYTF. The CDR3 DNA sequence: TGTGCCAGCAGCTACACACGCGGGGGAAGGGACTATGGCTACACCTTC.

The rearrangement links TRBV6-4 to TRBJ1-1; TRBD1 agrees at 7 bases. The CDR3 is 13 amino acids. Per germline, CDR1 MRHNA and CDR2 SNTAGT. The V gene end was trimmed by 8 bases and the J gene end by 1 base; junction bases not matched to a gene: 4. CDR3 sequence: CASSGQANTEAFF. For the CDR3, the DNA is TGTGCCAGCTCCGGACAGGCGAACACTGAAGCTTTCTTT.

The chain carries TRBV12-5 and TRBJ2-1; possible D gene TRBD1, 6 bases. V was clipped by 3 bases and J by 1 base, with 7 bases between them. Germline-derived CDR1 and CDR2 are LGHNT and FRNRAP. The CDR3 length is 14 residues. For the CDR3, the DNA is TGTGCTAGTGGTTTCCAGGGGTCCTACAATGAGCAGTTCTTC. It translates to CASGFQGSYNEQFF.

CDR3 bases: TGCGCCAGCAGCCCCCGAGGAATAGCGGGGGGGTATACGCAGTATTTT. Its protein product is CASSPRGIAGGYTQYF. This chain connects TRBV4-1 to TRBJ2-3; TRBD2 aligns across 11 bases. CDR1 and CDR2 (germline): MGHRA, YSYEKL. The J segment lost 7 bases and the V segment lost 4 bases, leaving 10 bases of the junction unmatched. The CDR3 has 16 residues.

This chain joins TRBV7-9 and TRBJ2-7; D perhaps matches TRBD1 (5 bases). CDR3 length equals 13 residues. V gave up 7 bases and J gave up 4 bases, with 14 bases separating them. CDR1 is SEHNR and CDR2 is FQNEAQ in the germline V gene (reference sequence). CDR3 region: CASTLKDTYEQYF. CDR3 DNA: TGTGCCAGCACCCTAAAGGACACTTACGAGCAGTACTTC.

The J gene is TRBJ1-1, the V gene TRBV7-9; TRBD1 matches at 8 bases. V shed 4 bases and J 2 bases; nucleotides not matched to a gene: 9. Germline V gene sequence: CDR1 SEHNR, CDR2 FQNEAQ (reference sequence). CDR3 size: 16 residues. The CDR3 region has the DNA TGTGCCAGCAGCTCTCCCTCGGGACAGGAAAACACTGAAGCTTTCTTT. Its protein is CASSSPSGQENTEAFF.

CDR3 amino acids: CASSQTLTSTDTQYF. The CDR3 DNA sequence: TGCGCCAGCAGCCAAACGTTGACTAGCACAGATACGCAGTATTTT. V and J are TRBV4-1 and TRBJ2-3; D gene ambiguous. The V gene lost 2 bases and the J gene lost 0 bases, with 9 bases spanning the gap. CDR3 length equals 15 residues. Germline V lookup: CDR1 MGHRA, CDR2 YSYEKL.

Concerning this clone: A much bigger clone sits one base away, suggesting this may be a read error. The rearrangement joins TRBV28 to TRBJ2-3; 10 bases map to TRBD2. With V trimmed by 5 bases and J by 0 bases, 2 bases remained unmatched. This CDR3 contains 15 residues. Germline V gene data show CDR1 as MDHEN and CDR2 as SYDVKM. CDR3 in DNA: TGTGCCAGCAGTGCGACTAGCGGGAGCACAGATACGCAGTATTTT. This gives the protein CASSATSGSTDTQYF.

This clone was recorded a few times. The V call is TRBV4-3, the J call TRBJ2-6; a possible D gene is TRBD1 (6 bases). The CDR3 contains 16 residues. Trimming took 5 bases from V and 0 from J, leaving 11 bases between them. From germline, CDR1 is LGHNA and CDR2 YSLEER. The CDR3 region is CASSETGSSGANVLTF. CDR3 coding DNA: TGCGCCAGCAGCGAAACAGGGAGCTCTGGGGCCAACGTCCTGACTTTC.